A selection of T cell receptor beta chains follows, all from one sample in a study of T-cell reconstitution after alpha-beta-depleted transplantation in children. From the PCR reads, TCRdb called clonotypes with MiXCR, one entry per CDR3 protein. The data contain about 98,000 distinct CDR3 sequences, more than 20% of them singletons. This specimen consisted of PBMCs, obtained before TCRalphabeta/CD19-depleted stem cell transplant. These receptor sequences come from a boy aged 2 to 10 with acute lymphoblastic leukemia, due to receive a stem cell transplant. The CDR3 runs from the conserved cysteine through the conserved F or W. The D gene is left open where the match is weak. Expanded clones are given a class, and other clones once, few, many or no size at all.

cdr3_length j_call clone_size v_call d_call cdr3_nt cdr3_aa
13 TRBJ2-1 few TRBV12-3/TRBV12-4 TRBD1 TGTGCCAGCAGTCCCTCTTCGACAGGGGGTAGGATCTTC CASSPSSTGGRIF
16 TRBJ2-1 few TRBV4-1 . TGCGCCAGCAGCCTAAGGTGGGCAGACCAAATTAATGAGCAGTTCTTC CASSLRWADQINEQFF
16 TRBJ1-5 . TRBV20-1 TRBD1 TGCAGTGCTAGAGCCTCCGACAGGGGAAGCAATCAGCCCCAGCATTTT CSARASDRGSNQPQHF
16 TRBJ2-5 . TRBV7-2 TRBD2 TGTGCCAGCAGCTTAGCGCAGCTACTAGCGGGAGAGACCCAGTACTTC CASSLAQLLAGETQYF
15 TRBJ2-1 . TRBV3-1 TRBD2 TGTGCCAGCAGCCACCTAGCGGGAGCAGGGAATGAGCAGTTCTTC CASSHLAGAGNEQFF
13 TRBJ1-6 . TRBV12-3/TRBV12-4 . TGTGCCAGCAGTCGGGACGGGAATTCACCCCTCCACTTT CASSRDGNSPLHF
15 TRBJ2-1 . TRBV6-4 TRBD2 TGTGCCAGCAGTCTCCTAGCGGGAGGAAGCAATGAGCAGTTCTTC CASSLLAGGSNEQFF
13 TRBJ2-5 . TRBV5-1 TRBD1 TGCGCCAGCAGCTTCGGGACAGAGGAGACCCAGTACTTC CASSFGTEETQYF
15 TRBJ1-3 . TRBV20-1 TRBD1 TGCAGTGCTAGAGACCCGACAGGGGTGGGAAACACCATATATTTT CSARDPTGVGNTIYF
13 TRBJ2-5 . TRBV11-2 . TGTGCCAGCAGCTTAAGGAGAGAAGAGACCCAGTACTTC CASSLRREETQYF
15 TRBJ2-3 few TRBV6-4 . TGTGCCAGCACTGCGGAGCCAGGGGCCGCAGATACGCAGTATTTT CASTAEPGAADTQYF
17 TRBJ2-1 . TRBV5-1 TRBD2 TGCGCCAGCAGCTTGTTAGCTAGCGGAGGGGCTGTCGATGAGCAGTTCTTC CASSLLASGGAVDEQFF
13 TRBJ1-1 . TRBV24-1 . TGTGCCACCAGCTTGGGGGGTAACACTGAAGCTTTCTTT CATSLGGNTEAFF
15 TRBJ2-5 . TRBV3-1 TRBD2 TGTGCCAGCAGCCCTAGCGGAGGGGCAACTGAGACCCAGTACTTC CASSPSGGATETQYF
15 TRBJ2-1 . TRBV28 TRBD1 TGTGCCAGCAGCGCCGGGACAGGGGTCGGGAATGAGCAGTTCTTC CASSAGTGVGNEQFF
14 TRBJ1-2 . TRBV5-1 TRBD1 TGCGCCAGCAGCCAATCCGGACAGGGCTATGGCTACACCTTC CASSQSGQGYGYTF
15 TRBJ2-3 . TRBV12-3/TRBV12-4 TRBD1 TGTGCCAGCAGTCGACAGGGTAGCAGCACAGATACGCAGTATTTT CASSRQGSSTDTQYF
14 TRBJ1-6 few TRBV6-1 . TGTGCCAGCACCATGGGGCAGTCTAATTCACCCCTCCACTTT CASTMGQSNSPLHF
17 TRBJ1-1 . TRBV5-1 TRBD1 TGCGCCAGCAGCTTGACTCTAGTGGGACAGGGGAGAACTGAAGCTTTCTTT CASSLTLVGQGRTEAFF
14 TRBJ2-3 . TRBV6-1 TRBD1 TGTGCCAGCAGTGTGGGGACAGACACAGATACGCAGTATTTT CASSVGTDTDTQYF
13 TRBJ1-4 few TRBV28 . TGTGCCGTGCAGGAGCTGATCAATGAAAAACTGTTTTTT CAVQELINEKLFF
12 TRBJ1-1 . TRBV5-1 . TGCGCCAGCAGCTCGGACAGTACTGAAGCTTTCTTT CASSSDSTEAFF
13 TRBJ2-5 few TRBV7-6 . TGTGCCAGCAGCTTAGATAGGTATAGGACCCAGTACTTC CASSLDRYRTQYF
12 TRBJ2-1 . TRBV7-9 . TGTGCCAGCAGCTTAGGTAGCGTTGAGCAGTTCTTC CASSLGSVEQFF
15 TRBJ1-2 . TRBV20-1 . TGCAGTGCTAGTCCTAAAAACCGGGGGGTAGTGCTCCACACCTTC CSASPKNRGVVLHTF
16 TRBJ1-2 many TRBV3-1 . TGTGCCAGCAGCCAAGATTACACAGCCTACAAGGAAGGCTACACCTTC CASSQDYTAYKEGYTF
18 TRBJ2-2 . TRBV12-3/TRBV12-4 TRBD2 TGTGCCAGCAGAACACCCGAGGGGGCTAGCGGGGACACCGGGGAGCTGTTTTTT CASRTPEGASGDTGELFF
15 TRBJ2-1 . TRBV4-1 . TGCGCCAGCAGCCAGGGGGACTTGTCCTACAATGAGCAGTTCTTC CASSQGDLSYNEQFF
13 TRBJ2-2 few TRBV12-3/TRBV12-4 . TGTGCCAGCACAAAAACGAGTACGGGGGAGCTGTTTTTT CASTKTSTGELFF
17 TRBJ2-2 few TRBV27 . TGTGCCAGCAGTCGTCTACGAGCGGAGGGGCCTACCGGGGAGCTGTTTTTT CASSRLRAEGPTGELFF
15 TRBJ1-3 few TRBV9 TRBD1 TGTGCCAGCAGCGCTCACAGGGGGCCCAGAAACACCATATATTTT CASSAHRGPRNTIYF
14 TRBJ1-6 many TRBV20-1 TRBD1 TGCAGTGCTAGACCTGACAGGGAGAGTTCACCCCTCCACTTT CSARPDRESSPLHF
12 TRBJ2-3 few TRBV10-2 . TGCGCCAGCCCCAGCTCTCCAGATACGCAGTATTTT CASPSSPDTQYF
15 TRBJ2-2 once TRBV9 . TGTGCCAGCACCCGGGATAGCGGTAACACCGGGGAGCTGTTTTTT CASTRDSGNTGELFF
16 TRBJ2-4 few TRBV28 . TGTGCCAGCAGTACCGAAACAGGGACAGCCAAAAACATTCAGTACTTC CASSTETGTAKNIQYF
14 TRBJ1-2 . TRBV5-5 . TGTGCCAGCAGCTTCCTGGGCAGTGATTATGGCTACACCTTC CASSFLGSDYGYTF
14 TRBJ2-7 . TRBV11-1 . TGTGCCAGCAGCTTATCGCTCCTAACCTACGAGCAGTACTTC CASSLSLLTYEQYF
14 TRBJ2-7 few TRBV12-3/TRBV12-4 . TGTGCCAGCAGTTCGCACCGGGCCGCCTACGAGCAGTACTTC CASSSHRAAYEQYF
12 TRBJ2-7 many TRBV6-1 . TGTGCCAGCAGTGTAGAGAGGGGAGAGCAGTACTTC CASSVERGEQYF
21 TRBJ1-1 . TRBV12-3/TRBV12-4 TRBD1 TGTGCCAGCAGTTTCAAGGGTTTAGGCGGACAGGGGCGAAAAATGAACACTGAAGCTTTCTTT CASSFKGLGGQGRKMNTEAFF